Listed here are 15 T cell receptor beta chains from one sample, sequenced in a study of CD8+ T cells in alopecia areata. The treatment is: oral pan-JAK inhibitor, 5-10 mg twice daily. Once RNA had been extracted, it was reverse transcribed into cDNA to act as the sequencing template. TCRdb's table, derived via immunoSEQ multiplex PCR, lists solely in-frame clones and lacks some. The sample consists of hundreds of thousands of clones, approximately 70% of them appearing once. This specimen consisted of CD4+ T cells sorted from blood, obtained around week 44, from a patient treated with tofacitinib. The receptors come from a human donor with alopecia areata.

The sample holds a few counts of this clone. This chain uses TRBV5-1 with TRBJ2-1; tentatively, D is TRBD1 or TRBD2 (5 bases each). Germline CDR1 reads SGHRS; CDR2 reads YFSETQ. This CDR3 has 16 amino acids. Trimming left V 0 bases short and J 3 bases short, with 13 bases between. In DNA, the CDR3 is TGCGCCAGCAGCTTGGAGGGACCGCCTAACTACAATGAGCAGTTCTTC. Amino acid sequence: CASSLEGPPNYNEQFF.

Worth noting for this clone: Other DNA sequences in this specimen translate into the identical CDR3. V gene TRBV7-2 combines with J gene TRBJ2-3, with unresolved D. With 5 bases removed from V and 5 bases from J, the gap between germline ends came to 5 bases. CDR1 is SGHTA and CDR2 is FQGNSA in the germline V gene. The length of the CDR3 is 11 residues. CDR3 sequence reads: CASSPQDTQYF. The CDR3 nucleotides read TGTGCCAGCAGCCCTCAAGATACGCAGTATTTT.

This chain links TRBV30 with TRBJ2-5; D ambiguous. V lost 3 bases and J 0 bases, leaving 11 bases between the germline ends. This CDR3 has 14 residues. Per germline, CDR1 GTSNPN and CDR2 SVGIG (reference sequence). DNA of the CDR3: TGTGCCTGGAGGGTCCGGCTGTACCAAGAGACCCAGTACTTC. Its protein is CAWRVRLYQETQYF.

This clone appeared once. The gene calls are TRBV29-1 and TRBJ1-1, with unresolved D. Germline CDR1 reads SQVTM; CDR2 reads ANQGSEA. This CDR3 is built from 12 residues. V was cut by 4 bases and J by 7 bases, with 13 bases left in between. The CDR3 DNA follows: TGCAGCGTTGCCCTGGACGGATATGAAGCTTTCTTT. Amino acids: CSVALDGYEAFF.

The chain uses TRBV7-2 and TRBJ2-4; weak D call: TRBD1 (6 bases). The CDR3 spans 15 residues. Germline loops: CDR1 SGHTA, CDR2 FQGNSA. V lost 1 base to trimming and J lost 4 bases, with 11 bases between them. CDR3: CASSLGTVVKNIQYF. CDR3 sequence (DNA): TGTGCCAGCAGCTTAGGGACAGTGGTAAAAAACATTCAGTACTTC. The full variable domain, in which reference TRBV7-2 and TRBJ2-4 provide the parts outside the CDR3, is GAGVSQSPSNKVTEKGKDVELRCDPISGHTALYWYRQSLGQGLEFLIYFQGNSAPDKSGLPSDRFSAERTGGSVSTLTIQRTQQEDSAVYLCASSLGTVVKNIQYFGAGTRLSVL.

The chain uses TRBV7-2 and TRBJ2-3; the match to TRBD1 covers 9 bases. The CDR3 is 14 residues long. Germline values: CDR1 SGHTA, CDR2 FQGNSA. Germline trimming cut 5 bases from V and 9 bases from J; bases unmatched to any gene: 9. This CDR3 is CASSPGDRVRTQYF. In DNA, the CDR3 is TGTGCCAGCAGCCCGGGGGACAGGGTACGAACGCAGTATTTT.

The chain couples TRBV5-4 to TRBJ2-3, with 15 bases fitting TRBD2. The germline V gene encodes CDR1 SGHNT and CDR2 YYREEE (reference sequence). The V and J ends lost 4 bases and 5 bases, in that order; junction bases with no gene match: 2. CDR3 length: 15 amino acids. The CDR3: CASSLGLAGGDTQYF. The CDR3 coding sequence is TGTGCCAGCAGCCTGGGACTAGCGGGGGGAGATACGCAGTATTTT. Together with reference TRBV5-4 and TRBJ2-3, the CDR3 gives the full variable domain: ETGVTQSPTHLIKTRGQQVTLRCSSQSGHNTVSWYQQALGQGPQFIFQYYREEENGRGNFPPRFSGLQFPNYSSELNVNALELDDSALYLCASSLGLAGGDTQYFGPGTRLTVL.

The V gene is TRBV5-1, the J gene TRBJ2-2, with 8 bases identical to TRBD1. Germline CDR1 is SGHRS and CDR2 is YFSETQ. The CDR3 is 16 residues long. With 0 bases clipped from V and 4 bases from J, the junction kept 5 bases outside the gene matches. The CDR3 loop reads CASSLDSGGPTGELFF. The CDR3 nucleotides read TGCGCCAGCAGCTTGGACTCAGGGGGCCCCACCGGGGAGCTGTTTTTT.

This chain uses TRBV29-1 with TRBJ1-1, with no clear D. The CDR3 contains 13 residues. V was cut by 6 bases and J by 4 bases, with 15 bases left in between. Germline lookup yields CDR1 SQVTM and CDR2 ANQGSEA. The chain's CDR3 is CSVLPLSGTEAFF. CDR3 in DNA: TGCAGCGTACTCCCCCTCAGCGGCACTGAAGCTTTCTTT.

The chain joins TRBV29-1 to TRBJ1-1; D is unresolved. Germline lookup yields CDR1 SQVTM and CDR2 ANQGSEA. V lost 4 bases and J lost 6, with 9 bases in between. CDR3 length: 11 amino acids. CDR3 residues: CSVATAAEAFF. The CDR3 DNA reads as TGCAGCGTTGCGACGGCGGCTGAAGCTTTCTTT. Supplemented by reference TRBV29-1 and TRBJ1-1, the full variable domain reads SAVISQKPSRDICQRGTSLTIQCQVDSQVTMMFWYRQQPGQSLTLIATANQGSEATYESGFVIDKFPISRPNLTFSTLTVSNMSPEDSSIYLCSVATAAEAFFGQGTRLTVV.

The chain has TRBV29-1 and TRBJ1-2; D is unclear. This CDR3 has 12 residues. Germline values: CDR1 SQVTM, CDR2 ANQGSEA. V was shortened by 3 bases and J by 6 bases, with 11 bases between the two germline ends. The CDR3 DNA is TGCAGCGTTGAGGGTCGCCAGCATGGCTACACCTTC. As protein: CSVEGRQHGYTF.

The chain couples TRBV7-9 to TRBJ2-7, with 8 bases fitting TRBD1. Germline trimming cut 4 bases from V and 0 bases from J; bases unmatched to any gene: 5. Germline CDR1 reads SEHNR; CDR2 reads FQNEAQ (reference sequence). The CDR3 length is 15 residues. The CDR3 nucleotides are TGTGCCAGCAGCTCGGACAGGGCAGCCTCCTACGAGCAGTACTTC. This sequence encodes CASSSDRAASYEQYF. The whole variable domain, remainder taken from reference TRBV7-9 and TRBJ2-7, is DTGVSQNPRHKITKRGQNVTFRCDPISEHNRLYWYRQTLGQGPEFLTYFQNEAQLEKSRLLSDRFSAERPKGSFSTLEIQRTEQGDSAMYLCASSSDRAASYEQYFGPGTRLTVT.

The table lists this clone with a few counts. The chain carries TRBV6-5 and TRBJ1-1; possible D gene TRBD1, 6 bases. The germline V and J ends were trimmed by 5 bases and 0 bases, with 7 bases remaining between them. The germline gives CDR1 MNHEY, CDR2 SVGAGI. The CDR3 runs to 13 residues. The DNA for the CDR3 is TGTGCCAGCAGTAAGGGGGTGAACACTGAAGCTTTCTTT. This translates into CASSKGVNTEAFF.

CDR3 DNA: TGCGCCAGCAGCCAAGCTAGCGGGGGGTTCGATACGCAGTATTTT. Translation gives CASSQASGGFDTQYF. The rearrangement uses TRBV4-3 and TRBJ2-3, with 11 bases aligning to TRBD2. The CDR3 has 15 amino acids. Germline V lookup: CDR1 LGHNA, CDR2 YSLEER. V lost 1 base and J lost 6; bases outside the gene matches: 3.

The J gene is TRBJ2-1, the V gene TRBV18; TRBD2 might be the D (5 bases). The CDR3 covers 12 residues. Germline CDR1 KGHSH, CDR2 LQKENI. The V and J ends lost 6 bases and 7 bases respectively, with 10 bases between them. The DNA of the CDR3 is TGTGCCAGCTCGTGGACTCAAAATGAGCAGTTCTTC. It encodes CASSWTQNEQFF. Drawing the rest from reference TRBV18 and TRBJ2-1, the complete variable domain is NAGVMQNPRHLVRRRGQEARLRCSPMKGHSHVYWYRQLPEEGLKFMVYLQKENIIDESGMPKERFSAEFPKEGPSILRIQQVVRGDSAAYFCASSWTQNEQFFGPGTRLTVL.